Below are 22 T cell receptor beta chains sequenced from a single sample in a study of PD-L1 blockade in urothelial cancer. Clones were sequenced by immunoSEQ multiplex PCR, and TCRdb holds only the in-frame ones, with some missing. The sample comprises 40,000 to 55,000 clones, about 90% of which are singletons, and 5.5% to 8% rests with the top ten. Regarding time point: peripheral blood 6 weeks after treatment start. The sequencing used PBMCs, collected around atezolizumab (anti-PD-L1) treatment. The source of these receptors is a man between 65 and 85 years old with urothelial cancer.

This chain uses TRBV11-2 with TRBJ2-1, with D perhaps TRBD1 (5 bases). The CDR3 contains 14 residues. Germline V gene lookup returns CDR1 SGHAT and CDR2 FQNNGV. The ends were cut back, 1 base at V and 7 bases at J, with 11 bases in the middle. The CDR3 loop is CASSLVLGANEQFF. Written as DNA, the CDR3 is TGTGCCAGCAGCTTAGTTCTTGGGGCGAATGAGCAGTTCTTC.

The chain employs TRBV4-2 and TRBJ2-1; 12 bases are shared with TRBD2. V trimming: 0 bases; J trimming: 10 bases; junction bases outside the gene matches: 7. CDR3 length: 16 residues. Germline V gene lookup returns CDR1 LGHNA and CDR2 YNFKEQ. The CDR3 coding sequence is TGTGCCAGCAGCCAAGATAGGCTAGCGGGGGGGAGGGAGCAGTTCTTC. Translated, it gives CASSQDRLAGGREQFF.

This clone is judged medium-sized. The chain has TRBV5-8 and TRBJ1-2; no clear D. This CDR3 has 14 residues. Per germline, CDR1 SGHTS and CDR2 YDEGEE. The V end lost 3 bases, the J end lost 7 bases, and 16 bases lay between the germline ends. CDR3 in amino acids: CASSSPGETRGYTF. DNA of the CDR3: TGTGCCAGCAGCTCACCCGGGGAAACCCGTGGCTACACCTTC.

The chain has TRBV28 and TRBJ2-3; 7 nucleotides line up with TRBD1. Germline loops: CDR1 MDHEN, CDR2 SYDVKM. The junction had 12 bases not matched to a gene; V was cut back by 5 bases and J by 1 base. This CDR3 is 17 amino acids long. The CDR3 DNA reads as TGTGCCAGCAGTCGTTATCCAGGGGGAGAGGGCACAGATACGCAGTATTTT. Translation: CASSRYPGGEGTDTQYF.

The rearrangement uses TRBV2 and TRBJ2-1; 8 bases match TRBD2. Germline CDR1 reads SNHLY; CDR2 reads FYNNEI. Trimming took 6 bases from V and 7 from J; bases not matched to a gene: 14. The CDR3 is 16 amino acids. The CDR3 is CASRKPGLGTGNEQFF. The CDR3 DNA sequence: TGTGCCAGCAGGAAGCCGGGACTAGGCACTGGGAATGAGCAGTTCTTC. Combining the CDR3 with reference TRBV2 and TRBJ2-1 gives the whole variable domain EPEVTQTPSHQVTQMGQEVILRCVPISNHLYFYWYRQILGQKVEFLVSFYNNEISEKSEIFDDQFSVERPDGSNFTLKIRSTKLEDSAMYFCASRKPGLGTGNEQFFGPGTRLTVL.

This clone has just one count. The V call is TRBV2, the J call TRBJ2-2; maybe TRBD2 (6 bases). Looked up from germline, CDR1 is SNHLY and CDR2 is FYNNEI. The CDR3 spans 14 residues. V shed 5 bases and J shed 4 bases, with 11 bases lying between them. Written as DNA, the CDR3 is TGTGCCAGCAGTAGATGGAGGGGCACCGGGGAGCTGTTTTTT. It specifies CASSRWRGTGELFF. Supplemented by reference TRBV2 and TRBJ2-2, the full variable domain reads EPEVTQTPSHQVTQMGQEVILRCVPISNHLYFYWYRQILGQKVEFLVSFYNNEISEKSEIFDDQFSVERPDGSNFTLKIRSTKLEDSAMYFCASSRWRGTGELFFGEGSRLTVL.

The V and J genes are TRBV28 and TRBJ2-7; D unclear. Germline CDR1 is MDHEN and CDR2 is SYDVKM. The CDR3 is 13 residues long. With 5 bases removed from V and 5 bases from J, the gap between germline ends came to 13 bases. The CDR3 DNA reads TGTGCCAGCAGTCCTGTCGAAAACAACGAGCAGTACTTC. This encodes CASSPVENNEQYF.

CDR3: CASSLGQLGQPQHF. Here the CDR3 DNA reads TGTGCCAGCAGTTTGGGCCAGCTTGGCCAGCCCCAGCATTTT. This rearrangement joins TRBV27 to TRBJ1-5; the D is unclear. This CDR3 comprises 14 residues. Germline values: CDR1 MNHEY, CDR2 SMNVEV (reference sequence). Trimming pared 3 bases from V and 7 bases from J, leaving 13 bases between.

This clone was seen just once. The chain employs TRBV7-3 and TRBJ2-7; D call uncertain. Trimming took 2 bases from V and 1 from J, leaving 12 bases between them. In germline, CDR1 is SGHTA, CDR2 FQGTGA. This CDR3 comprises 15 residues. CDR3 amino acids: CASSLSAGVSYEQYF. The CDR3 bases are TGTGCCAGCAGCTTATCCGCAGGTGTATCCTACGAGCAGTACTTC.

CDR3 loop: CASSPATSGARNEQFF. Written as DNA, the CDR3 is TGTGCCAGCTCACCCGCGACTAGCGGGGCGAGGAATGAGCAGTTCTTC. This chain links TRBV18 with TRBJ2-1, with TRBD2 matching 11 bases. In germline, CDR1 is KGHSH, CDR2 LQKENI. V dropped 3 bases and J dropped 7; count of bases not matched to a gene: 8. The CDR3 consists of 16 residues.

The chain recombines TRBV5-1 with TRBJ2-7, with 13 nucleotides matching TRBD2. V was pared by 4 bases and J by 3 bases, with 13 bases of the junction left unmatched. The V gene's germline CDR1 is SGHRS and CDR2 YFSETQ. There are 18 residues in the CDR3. Written as DNA, the CDR3 is TGCGCCAGCAGCCCGAGGACTAGCGGGAGTATAGAATTCTACGAGCAGTACTTC. It encodes CASSPRTSGSIEFYEQYF.

The CDR3 DNA follows: TGTGCCAGTTCGGCGGGGCCCCAAGAGACCCAGTACTTC. It encodes CASSAGPQETQYF. The V and J genes are TRBV4-2 and TRBJ2-5; D may be TRBD2 (6 bases). Trimming removed 9 bases at V and 1 base at J, with 12 bases between. The CDR3 has 13 residues. Germline V CDR1 and CDR2: LGHNA, YNFKEQ.

The chain couples TRBV5-8 to TRBJ1-1; 12 nucleotides agree with TRBD1. CDR1 is SGHTS, CDR2 YDEGEE, per germline. This CDR3 is built from 15 residues. Germline trimming cut 5 bases from V and 2 bases from J; bases unmatched to any gene: 4. CDR3: CASRGQGAQNTEAFF. In DNA, the CDR3 is TGTGCCAGCAGGGGACAGGGGGCGCAAAACACTGAAGCTTTCTTT.

The chain uses TRBV6-1 and TRBJ2-2; D not certain. This CDR3 is 14 amino acids long. Trimming pared 0 bases from V and 3 bases from J, leaving 5 bases between. From germline, CDR1 is MNHNS and CDR2 SASEGT. The CDR3 bases are TGTGCCAGCAGTGAAGCGTCTTACACCGGGGAGCTGTTTTTT. It translates to CASSEASYTGELFF.

The chain combines TRBV5-1 with TRBJ2-5, with 8 bases matching TRBD2. Unmatched junction bases numbered 10, after V lost 2 bases and J lost 1 base. Germline V gene sequence: CDR1 SGHRS, CDR2 YFSETQ. The CDR3 consists of 17 residues. The CDR3 is CASSFGNSGDLQETQYF. In nucleotides, the CDR3 is TGCGCCAGCAGCTTCGGTAATAGCGGGGACCTCCAAGAGACCCAGTACTTC.

The chain uses TRBV4-2 and TRBJ1-5, with D tentatively TRBD1 (6 bases). The V gene's germline CDR1 is LGHNA and CDR2 YNFKEQ. This CDR3 has 15 residues. V lost 0 bases and J 7 bases, leaving 13 bases between the germline ends. The CDR3 protein is CASSQELQGLQPQHF. In nucleotides, the CDR3 is TGTGCCAGCAGCCAAGAGCTGCAGGGGTTGCAGCCCCAGCATTTT.

This clone appeared once. V is TRBV7-6 and J is TRBJ2-3; weak D call: TRBD1 (6 bases). The CDR3 sequence is 16 residues long. Germline assignment: CDR1 SGHVS and CDR2 FNYEAQ. Trimming removed 4 bases from V and 3 bases from J, with 17 bases in between. Here the CDR3 reads CASSYLGHGSTDTQYF. The CDR3 bases are TGTGCCAGCAGCTACCTGGGACACGGGTCGACAGATACGCAGTATTTT.

The chain carries TRBV21-1 and TRBJ1-1. TRBV21-1 constitutes a pseudogene. CDR3 size: 13 residues. CDR3 bases: TGTGCCAGGGGGGGTTACCCCATGGATGAAGCTTTCTTT. It is translated as CARGGYPMDEAFF.

The chain carries TRBV9 and TRBJ1-2; TRBD1 aligns across 7 bases. In germline, CDR1 is SGDLS, CDR2 YYNGEE. The V gene end was trimmed by 4 bases and the J gene end by 1 base; junction bases not matched to a gene: 4. The CDR3 has 14 residues. This chain's CDR3 is CASSPGQVNYGYTF. DNA of the CDR3: TGTGCCAGCAGCCCAGGACAGGTTAACTATGGCTACACCTTC.

This clone was observed a single time. The chain uses TRBV7-8 and TRBJ2-2; no definite D call. Germline V CDR1 and CDR2: SGHVS, FQNEAQ. V lost 1 base to trimming and J lost 5 bases, with 2 bases between them. The CDR3 totals 12 residues. The CDR3 DNA reads TGTGCCAGCAGCTTAGTAACCGGGGAGCTGTTTTTT. Protein: CASSLVTGELFF.

J is TRBJ1-1 and V is TRBV7-9, with D maybe TRBD1 (6 bases). Germline-derived CDR1 and CDR2 are SEHNR and FQNEAQ (reference sequence). Trimming took off 4 bases at V and 1 base at J, with 13 bases between the two ends. The CDR3 totals 15 residues. This CDR3 reads CASSSDRRPNTEAFF. The CDR3 nucleotides read TGTGCCAGCAGCTCCGACAGGCGACCGAACACTGAAGCTTTCTTT.

The J gene is TRBJ2-1, the V gene TRBV25-1, with 10 bases identical to TRBD1. The V segment lost 2 bases and the J segment 4 bases; nucleotides outside the gene matches: 8. The CDR3 covers 17 residues. In germline, CDR1 is MGHDK, CDR2 SYGVNS. This CDR3 reads CASSEAPGTGEYNEQFF. DNA of the CDR3: TGTGCCAGCAGTGAAGCGCCCGGGACAGGGGAATACAATGAGCAGTTCTTC.